Shown below are 16 T cell receptor beta chains from a single sample sequenced in a study of CXCR3-negative and CXCR3-positive naive CD8 T cells. The authors prepared UMI-labeled TRB cDNA libraries by 5' RACE. TCRdb reworked the 5' RACE reads into one entry per CDR3 protein, no DNA. This sample's table reports 70,000 to 100,000 distinct CDR3 sequences. The sample was naive CXCR3- CD8+ T cells from blood. The subset here: CD45RO-CCR7+CD27+CD95- naive CD8+ T cells lacking CXCR3 (TNR3-). The receptors were sampled from a human donor in good health. Some clones in this sample may be carry-over from other donors' samples.

The chain recombines TRBV10-1 with TRBJ2-3; lacking DNA, the TRBD2 call made by TCRdb goes unchecked. Looked up from germline, CDR1 is WNHNN and CDR2 is SYGVQD (reference sequence). The CDR3 length is 15 residues. The CDR3: CASSESPRLTDTQYF.

The rearrangement links TRBV11-3 to TRBJ2-1; TCRdb lists TRBD1, though no DNA is available to test this call. The CDR3 spans 14 residues. Germline V CDR1 and CDR2: SGHNT, YENEEA. The CDR3 sequence: CASSSRDRGHEQFF.

The chain employs TRBV7-9 and TRBJ2-3; there is no DNA to check the TCRdb D call of TRBD2. CDR1 is SEHNR and CDR2 is FQNEAQ in the germline V gene (reference sequence). The CDR3 extends over 17 amino acids. CDR3 amino acids: CASSPPKAGVSTDTQYF.

This chain connects TRBV27 to TRBJ1-6. Germline values: CDR1 MNHEY, CDR2 SMNVEV (reference sequence). The CDR3 covers 16 residues. The CDR3 loop reads CASSLSTGAHNSPLHF.

The gene calls are TRBV29-1 and TRBJ1-1. CDR3 length: 12 amino acids. CDR1 and CDR2 (germline): SQVTM, ANQGSEA. The CDR3 here is CSVGGWDTEAFF. The full variable domain, in which reference TRBV29-1 and TRBJ1-1 provide the parts outside the CDR3, is SAVISQKPSRDICQRGTSLTIQCQVDSQVTMMFWYRQQPGQSLTLIATANQGSEATYESGFVIDKFPISRPNLTFSTLTVSNMSPEDSSIYLCSVGGWDTEAFFGQGTRLTVV.

J is TRBJ2-2 and V is TRBV30; TCRdb indicates TRBD2, and absent DNA this call remains unverified. This CDR3 comprises 16 residues. Germline lookup yields CDR1 GTSNPN and CDR2 SVGIG (reference sequence). CDR3 sequence reads: CAWSDWRQGGTGELFF.

The V call is TRBV27, the J call TRBJ2-7. This CDR3 comprises 13 residues. Germline loops: CDR1 MNHEY, CDR2 SMNVEV (reference sequence). CDR3 residues: CASSSPGVYEQYF.

The gene calls are TRBV5-5 and TRBJ2-1; TCRdb picks TRBD2, but there is no DNA to check that call. This CDR3 is 15 amino acids long. Germline V gene data show CDR1 as SGHKS and CDR2 as YYEKEE (reference sequence). The CDR3 loop is CASSLVLAEHNEQFF.

The V call is TRBV12-3 or TRBV12-4, the J call TRBJ2-7. The CDR3 has 12 residues. Here the CDR3 reads CASSPGRHEQYF.

The chain carries TRBV5-1 and TRBJ2-7. This CDR3 is 13 amino acids long. The germline CDR1 and CDR2 sequences are SGHRS and YFSETQ. This CDR3 is CASSWGASYEQYF.

The chain recombines TRBV9 with TRBJ2-7; TCRdb calls TRBD1, which cannot be checked without DNA. The V gene's germline CDR1 is SGDLS and CDR2 YYNGEE. The CDR3 is 14 amino acids. CDR3 residues: CASSASQGFYEQYF.

The rearrangement joins TRBV6-5 to TRBJ1-5. Germline values: CDR1 MNHEY, CDR2 SVGAGI. This CDR3 region has 13 residues. CDR3 sequence reads: CASSPLVNQPQHF.

The chain is built from TRBV28 and TRBJ2-7. Germline V gives CDR1 MDHEN, CDR2 SYDVKM. This CDR3 comprises 15 residues. The chain's CDR3 is CASSSAVLSSYEQYF.

The chain uses TRBV5-5 and TRBJ2-1; absent DNA, TCRdb's TRBD2 call cannot be checked. This CDR3 has 17 residues. Germline V lookup: CDR1 SGHKS, CDR2 YYEKEE (reference sequence). The CDR3 region is CASSLHPGTSGGNEQFF.

The J gene is TRBJ2-5, the V gene TRBV7-2; TCRdb reports TRBD1, a call that lacks DNA to check it against. Germline-derived CDR1 and CDR2 are SGHTA and FQGNSA. The CDR3 contains 16 residues. The CDR3 spells CASSLGPGQGAPTQYF.

V and J are TRBV6-5 and TRBJ2-7; there is no DNA to check the TCRdb D call of TRBD1. The CDR3 runs 15 residues. Germline V gene sequence: CDR1 MNHEY, CDR2 SVGAGI. CDR3 amino acids: CASSQGWGESYEQYF.